This record covers a single T cell receptor beta chain. The CDR3 runs to 16 residues. Germline V lookup: CDR1 KGHSH, CDR2 LQKENI. V dropped 2 bases and J dropped 0; count of bases not matched to a gene: 2. The data are from a study of blood T cell repertoires in COVID-19. Turning to the study itself: T cells, B-cell-depleted T cells, or PBMCs supplied cDNA or gDNA.

Original processing methods: Reference gene primer amplification in the assay estimated nucleated cell counts. The repertoire was sequenced with immunoSEQ multiplex PCR; TCRdb's copy has only in-frame clones and lacks some. Clone size and V and J calls were adopted from that table, with D and trimming inferred from the DNA. Counted here are just over 300,000 clones, around 90% occurring once; the ten biggest clones make up less than 2.5%. This TCR came from a man aged 18-30 years with active or convalescent COVID-19. This rearrangement joins TRBV18 to TRBJ2-4, with 9 bases identical to TRBD2. Material for sequencing was peripheral blood. The CDR3 protein is CASSPSGGLAKNIQYF. CDR3 in DNA: TGTGCCAGCTCACCAAGCGGGGGGCTAGCCAAAAACATTCAGTACTTC.